This T cell receptor (beta chain) derives from a study of blood T cells in healthy people across ages. A second PCR, run for about 7 to 11 cycles, used a sample-barcoded 5' primer plus a J-beta primer mix. TCRdb re-called the 5' RACE reads with MiXCR, one entry per CDR3 protein. The sample lists 950,000 to 1,200,000 distinct CDR3 sequences, more than 30% occurring once. This CDR3 comprises 12 residues. V lost 3 bases and J lost 4, with 9 bases in between. The germline V gene has CDR1 SQVTM and CDR2 ANQGSEA. This clonotype has a handful of counts. The V call is TRBV29-1, the J call TRBJ1-2; no firm D call. The TCR was taken from a man aged 18 to 29 in good health. Specimen: blood. Here the CDR3 DNA reads TGCAGCGTTGATCCGGGTGTCTATGGCTACACCTTC. The encoded protein is CSVDPGVYGYTF.